This T cell receptor (beta chain) was documented in a study of T-cell reconstitution after alpha-beta-depleted transplantation in children. Findings of the study overall: Newly generated T cells supplied most T-cell counts and diversity one year post-transplant. Recipient T cells and thymic progenitors that survived gave rise to the high TCRbeta diversity observed at day 60 in some patients. Roughly two months post-transplant, alpha-beta T cells reportedly originated from several hundred graft clones that had expanded.

Unique molecular identifiers were used in preparing the TCRbeta library. TCRdb recomputed calls from the PCR reads with MiXCR, one row per CDR3 protein. The repertoire consists of about a million distinct CDR3 sequences, with about 29% occurring once and the leading ten covering more than 25%. About this clonotype: Its target is not known.

The length of the CDR3 is 14 residues. Deletions cut 2 bases from V and 3 bases from J, with 10 bases between. From germline, CDR1 is MGHDK and CDR2 SYGVNS. The source of this sequence is a boy less than two years old who had a stem cell transplant for SCID, so the T cells may come from the graft donor. The sequenced sample was PBMCs, mostly from graft donor cells, obtained 360 days after TCRalphabeta/CD19-depleted stem cell transplant. The V gene is TRBV25-1, the J gene TRBJ2-5, with no clear D. CDR3 coding DNA: TGTGCCAGCAGTGAACGACACTATGAAGAGACCCAGTACTTC. Translation gives CASSERHYEETQYF.